This TCR beta chain stems from a study of beta chain features in type 1 diabetes. The authors reverse transcribed all of the isolated RNA, so sequencing captured expressed TCRB transcripts. Clones were read by immunoSEQ multiplex PCR, and TCRdb kept only the in-frame ones, dropping some. The data contain about 930,000 clones, under 20% of them singletons. The CDR3 is 15 amino acids. CDR1 and CDR2 (germline): SGHTA, FQGTGA. With 3 bases clipped from V and 6 bases from J, the junction kept 7 bases outside the gene matches. A few counts support this clone. The chain recombines TRBV7-3 with TRBJ2-4; 8 nucleotides agree with TRBD2. The receptor was isolated from a woman aged 18-35 years in good health. Sample: naive CD4+ T cells from blood. CDR3 residues: CASSFTAGVGNIQYF. The CDR3 region has the DNA TGTGCCAGCAGCTTTACAGCGGGAGTTGGAAACATTCAGTACTTC.